This T cell receptor (beta chain) was profiled in a study of T-cell memory formation after mild COVID-19. Study-wide results and caveats: Memory from before infection featured some responding clones, which suggests cross-reactive memory joined. CD4+ contracting clones lay mainly in CM and EM, CD8+ ones in EMRA. Whereas later expanders leaned CD4+, clones contracting day 15 to 85 showed a balanced CD4/CD8 makeup.

It was 5'RACE with constant-segment primers that produced the TCR alpha and TCR beta cDNA libraries, which carried sample barcodes and UMIs. MiXCR, applied by TCRdb to the 5' RACE reads, yields one record per CDR3 protein. The data hold under 150,000 distinct CDR3 sequences, with 22% observed a single time. On this clonotype itself: Its specificity is not known.

Input material: PBMCs or a T cell subset sorted from them (not recorded which). This TCR derives from a man younger than 35 who had mild COVID-19 (a few samples of this study predate the infection). Cell type and time point are not known.

In DNA form, the CDR3 reads TGCGCCAGCAGAGTGACAGGGGACCATGAAGCTTTCTTT. It encodes CASRVTGDHEAFF. This chain joins TRBV4-3 and TRBJ1-1, with 8 bases lining up with TRBD1. Trimming removed 6 bases from V and 7 bases from J; junction bases left unmatched: 7. CDR3 length equals 13 residues. Germline CDR1 reads LGHNA; CDR2 reads YSLEER.